This T cell receptor beta chain stems from a study of PD-L1 blockade in urothelial cancer. Generated by immunoSEQ multiplex PCR, the TCRdb table keeps only in-frame clones and is missing some. This sample carries around 50,000 clones, under 85% of them seen once, and the ten largest clones take less than 2%. As to time point: peripheral blood 6 weeks after treatment start. Germline CDR1 DFQATT, CDR2 SNEGSKA (reference sequence). V lost 6 bases and J 12 bases, leaving 17 bases between the germline ends. The CDR3 length is 11 residues. The gene calls are TRBV20-1 and TRBJ1-1; weak D call: TRBD1 (5 bases). This TCR was recovered from a middle-aged man with urothelial cancer. Sequencing was performed on PBMCs, taken around atezolizumab (anti-PD-L1) treatment. CDR3 bases: TGCAGTGCCCAGGGCGGCAGTTGGCCTTTCTTT. Amino acid sequence: CSAQGGSWPFF.